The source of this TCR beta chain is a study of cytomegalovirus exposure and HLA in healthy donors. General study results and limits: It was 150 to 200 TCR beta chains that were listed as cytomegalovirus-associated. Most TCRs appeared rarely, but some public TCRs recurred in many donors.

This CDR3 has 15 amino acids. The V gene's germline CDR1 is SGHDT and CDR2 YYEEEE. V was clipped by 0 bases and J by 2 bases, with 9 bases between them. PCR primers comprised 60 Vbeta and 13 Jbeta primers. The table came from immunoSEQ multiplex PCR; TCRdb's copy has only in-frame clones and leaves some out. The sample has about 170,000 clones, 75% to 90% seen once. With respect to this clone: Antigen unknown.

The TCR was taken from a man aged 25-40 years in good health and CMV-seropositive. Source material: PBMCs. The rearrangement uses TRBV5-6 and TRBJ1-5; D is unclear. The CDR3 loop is CASSLGAPGNQPQHF. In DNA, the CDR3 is TGTGCCAGCAGCTTGGGAGCCCCCGGCAATCAGCCCCAGCATTTT.